A selection of T cell receptor beta chains follows, all from one sample in a study of CD8+ T cells in alopecia areata. Only in-frame clones appear in the TCRdb table, and some are missing; sequencing was by immunoSEQ multiplex PCR. Here the sample spans under 200,000 clones, about three fifths being singletons. This specimen was CD4+ T cells sorted from blood, taken at week 4, from a patient treated with tofacitinib. Receptors were obtained from a human donor with alopecia areata. The CDR3 runs from the conserved cysteine through the conserved F or W. Each record gives: J gene, V gene, D gene, CDR3 length, clone size, CDR3 DNA, CDR3 protein. D genes are given only for firm matches. Clone size appears in some rows only: once, few, many, or a class for an expanded clone.

TRBJ1-6,TRBV30,.,13,.,TGTGCCTGGAGCGAAGACCACGGTTCACCCCTCCACTTT,CAWSEDHGSPLHF
TRBJ1-3,TRBV18,.,14,.,TGTGCCAGCTCACCAGTGGACGGCGGAAACACCATATATTTT,CASSPVDGGNTIYF
TRBJ2-1,TRBV5-1,.,14,.,TGCGCCAGCAGCTTCGACGCGGGATTAAATGAGCAGTTCTTC,CASSFDAGLNEQFF
TRBJ2-7,TRBV30,.,13,.,TGTGCCTGGAGTGTCCGGGGCACCTACGAGCAGTACTTC,CAWSVRGTYEQYF
TRBJ2-1,TRBV5-1,TRBD2,15,.,TGCGCCAGCAGCCCGGGACTAGCGGAAAGGAATGAGCAGTTCTTC,CASSPGLAERNEQFF
TRBJ2-2,TRBV7-2,TRBD2,18,.,TGTGCCAGCAGCTTACCCCGACTAGCGGGGCCGAACACCGGGGAGCTGTTTTTT,CASSLPRLAGPNTGELFF
TRBJ2-5,TRBV5-1,TRBD2,14,once,TGCGCCAGCAGCACCGGGACTAGCGAAGAGACCCAGTACTTC,CASSTGTSEETQYF
TRBJ2-3,TRBV15,TRBD2,14,.,TGTGCCACTAGTCTAGCGGCCTTCACAGATACGCAGTATTTT,CATSLAAFTDTQYF
TRBJ1-1,TRBV4-1,TRBD1,15,.,TGCGCCAGCAGCGAAGGGGGCGGGCTGAACACTGAAGCTTTCTTT,CASSEGGGLNTEAFF
TRBJ2-3,TRBV7-9,TRBD1,16,.,TGTGCCAGCAGCTTAGAAGGCAGGGGGCGAGGGGATACGCAGTATTTT,CASSLEGRGRGDTQYF
TRBJ1-2,TRBV2,.,15,.,TGTGCCAGCAGTGAAGTACAGGGCCTTAACTATGGCTACACCTTC,CASSEVQGLNYGYTF
TRBJ2-7,TRBV30,.,12,.,TGTGCCTGGAGTATAGGGATAGGCGAGCAGTACTTC,CAWSIGIGEQYF
TRBJ2-1,TRBV30,.,15,.,TGTGCCTGGAGTGTCCGGACGGCCCGAGGCAATGAGCAGTTCTTC,CAWSVRTARGNEQFF
TRBJ2-1,TRBV6-5,TRBD1,15,.,TGTGCCAGCAGTTACTCGACAGGGGCGAGCAATGAGCAGTTCTTC,CASSYSTGASNEQFF
TRBJ2-1,TRBV5-1,.,16,.,TGCGCCAGCAGCTTGCGAGCGGGACAACCTGTCAATGAGCAGTTCTTC,CASSLRAGQPVNEQFF
TRBJ2-1,TRBV5-6,TRBD2,15,.,TGTGCCAGCAGCCTCGGGACTAGCCTAGACAATGAGCAGTTCTTC,CASSLGTSLDNEQFF
TRBJ2-5,TRBV29-1,TRBD1,13,.,TGCAGCGCTGACCGGGACAGCCAAGAGACCCAGTACTTC,CSADRDSQETQYF
TRBJ1-2,TRBV30,.,10,.,TGTGCCTGGAGGAAGAAGGGCTACACCTTC,CAWRKKGYTF
TRBJ2-5,TRBV4-1,TRBD2,17,few,TGCGCCAGCAGCCTGAGGTCCGAACGGGCGGGGGGGCCAAGGCAGTACTTC,CASSLRSERAGGPRQYF
TRBJ2-3,TRBV5-1,.,13,few,TGCGCCAGCAGCTTGCGAGGCACAGATACGCAGTATTTT,CASSLRGTDTQYF
TRBJ1-5,TRBV7-2,TRBD1,15,few,TGTGCCAGCAGCCTTCGGACAGGGGGAGATCAGCCCCAGCATTTT,CASSLRTGGDQPQHF
TRBJ1-3,TRBV12-5,.,14,few,TGTGCTAGTGCCCAGGGTCGCTCTGGAAACACCATATATTTT,CASAQGRSGNTIYF
TRBJ1-2,TRBV29-1,TRBD1,13,.,TGCAGCGCCCCGGGACAGTCTAACTATGGCTACACCTTC,CSAPGQSNYGYTF
TRBJ2-7,TRBV11-2,.,16,.,TGTGCCAGCAGCGAAGGACATGGGTTATCATCCTACGAGCAGTACTTC,CASSEGHGLSSYEQYF
TRBJ2-5,TRBV5-1,.,15,.,TGCGCCAGCAGCTTGGCCTTGGGGGCTCAAGAGACCCAGTACTTC,CASSLALGAQETQYF
TRBJ1-1,TRBV5-1,.,16,once,TGCGCCAGCAGCTTTTTCCTCAGGGGTTCTGGCACTGAAGCTTTCTTT,CASSFFLRGSGTEAFF
TRBJ1-2,TRBV30,.,13,.,TGTGCCTGGAGAGGGTTGGTGGCCGGAGGCTACACCTTC,CAWRGLVAGGYTF
TRBJ1-5,TRBV30,.,15,.,TGTGCCTGGAGTGAAGGGGCCAGGGACTATCAGCCCCAGCATTTT,CAWSEGARDYQPQHF
TRBJ2-5,TRBV29-1,.,12,.,TGCAGCGTTGACCGTGGAATGGAGACCCAGTACTTC,CSVDRGMETQYF
TRBJ2-5,TRBV4-1,TRBD2,19,.,TGCGCCAGCAGCCAAGATCGACTGGCGGGGGGGCGTCTTTTAGAGACCCAGTACTTC,CASSQDRLAGGRLLETQYF
TRBJ1-2,TRBV29-1,.,12,.,TGCAGCGGGGAGGAGATTAACTATGGCTACACCTTC,CSGEEINYGYTF
TRBJ2-7,TRBV29-1,.,14,.,TGCAGCGTTGAAAACCGGGGCGGGATTTACGAGCAGTACTTC,CSVENRGGIYEQYF
TRBJ1-1,TRBV5-1,.,13,few,TGCGCCAGCAGCAGCACAGGGATGACTGAAGCTTTCTTT,CASSSTGMTEAFF
TRBJ2-7,TRBV29-1,.,11,few,TGCAGCGTCCTCACCGGTCAAGAGCAGTACTTC,CSVLTGQEQYF
TRBJ1-1,TRBV7-3,.,13,.,TGTGCCTCTTCCCCACAGACGAACACTGAAGCTTTCTTT,CASSPQTNTEAFF
TRBJ2-5,TRBV6-6,.,13,.,TGTGCCAGCAGTTACAAGGGGGAAGTGGCCCAGTACTTC,CASSYKGEVAQYF
TRBJ2-5,TRBV7-6,TRBD2,17,.,TGTGCCAGCAGCTTGGGTCAGAATGGACTAGCCCAAGAGACCCAGTACTTC,CASSLGQNGLAQETQYF
TRBJ1-2,TRBV2,.,15,.,TGTGCCAGCAGTCAGGATCGACTGACGAACTATGGCTACACCTTC,CASSQDRLTNYGYTF
TRBJ2-5,TRBV7-3,.,13,.,TGTGCCAGCAGCCTGCTTTGGGGCGAGACCCAGTACTTC,CASSLLWGETQYF
TRBJ2-4,TRBV14,.,12,.,TGTGCCAGCAGCCGAGATACGAGCATTCAGTACTTC,CASSRDTSIQYF
TRBJ2-7,TRBV29-1,.,12,.,TGCAGCGTGACAGACGGACCCTACGAGCAGTACTTC,CSVTDGPYEQYF
TRBJ2-7,TRBV11-2,TRBD2,15,.,TGTGCCAGCAGCCCCCGGCTAGCGGGCTCCTACGAGCAGTACTTC,CASSPRLAGSYEQYF
TRBJ1-2,TRBV14,.,16,few,TGTGCCAGCAGCCAAGTAGGGCGGGTTACCCCTTATGGCTACACCTTC,CASSQVGRVTPYGYTF
TRBJ1-2,TRBV6-5,.,13,.,TGTGCCAGCAGTTACTCAGGGGAGTATGGCTACACCTTC,CASSYSGEYGYTF
TRBJ2-7,TRBV2,TRBD2,18,.,TGTGCCAGCACTCTGACAGCGGGGCGCAGGCTCCAGACCTACGAGCAGTACTTC,CASTLTAGRRLQTYEQYF
TRBJ1-2,TRBV18,.,12,.,TGTGCCAGCTCACGGGATTTCTATGGCTACACCTTC,CASSRDFYGYTF
TRBJ1-6,TRBV7-9,.,11,.,TGTGCCAGCAGCTCCGAAGTAGCCCTCCACTTT,CASSSEVALHF
TRBJ1-5,TRBV23-1,.,14,.,TGCGCCAGCGGTCGGACTCCTAGCAATCAGCCCCAGCATTTT,CASGRTPSNQPQHF
TRBJ2-3,TRBV6-5,TRBD2,16,few,TGTGCCAGCAGTTACTCAGCGGGGGGGTTTCGGGATACGCAGTATTTT,CASSYSAGGFRDTQYF
TRBJ2-7,TRBV5-1,.,14,once,TGCGCCAGCAGCGCCACATGGCTCGGGGGCGAGCAGTACTTC,CASSATWLGGEQYF
TRBJ1-1,TRBV29-1,.,11,once,TGCAGCGTTGAGAAGAACACTGAAGCTTTCTTT,CSVEKNTEAFF
TRBJ1-2,TRBV15,.,17,few,TGTGCCACCAGCAGTCCGGGTTGGGGGGCGGCTGGTTATGGCTACACCTTC,CATSSPGWGAAGYGYTF
TRBJ1-3,TRBV29-1,.,14,.,TGCAGCGTTGCTGACACTATCTCTGGAAACACCATATATTTT,CSVADTISGNTIYF
TRBJ2-2,TRBV9,TRBD2,19,.,TGTGCCAGCAGCCCATCTGGGACTAGCGGGACCGCGAACACCGGGGAGCTGTTTTTT,CASSPSGTSGTANTGELFF
TRBJ2-5,TRBV4-1,.,15,.,TGCGCCAGCAGCCACAATCGAGGGGGACAAGAGACCCAGTACTTC,CASSHNRGGQETQYF
TRBJ1-1,TRBV30,.,15,.,TGTGCCGGCAGGACTTGGTCCGGGGTGAACACTGAAGCTTTCTTT,CAGRTWSGVNTEAFF
TRBJ1-1,TRBV7-9,TRBD1,16,.,TGTGCCAGCAGCCCTCCGGGACAGGGAGGGAACACTGAAGCTTTCTTT,CASSPPGQGGNTEAFF